This entry concerns a single T cell receptor beta chain. Its target is not known. This specimen includes other DNA sequences encoding the same CDR3. A multiplex PCR was run with 60 Vbeta primers and 13 Jbeta primers. Data came from immunoSEQ multiplex PCR; TCRdb stores just in-frame clones and leaves some out. The table lists approximately 92,000 clones, roughly 80% of them singletons. V lost 6 bases, J lost 2 bases, and 4 bases lay in between. The CDR3 is made up of 12 amino acids. Germline values: CDR1 MNHEY, CDR2 SVGAGI. These data are taken from a study of cytomegalovirus exposure and HLA in healthy donors. Findings of the study overall: The authors judged a highly shared variant cluster likely a sequencing artifact. Analyses of presence and absence presupposed an approximately uniform sequencing depth across donors. It was reportedly the case that the classifier diagnosed cytomegalovirus status with high specificity and sensitivity.

Every donor was a healthy person donating bone marrow. Source material: PBMCs. The sequence derives from a man aged 50 or older in good health and CMV-seropositive. The rearrangement joins TRBV6-5 to TRBJ2-2; D not certain. The CDR3 DNA follows: TGTGCCAGCAGCCTTAACACCGGGGAGCTGTTTTTT. Its translation: CASSLNTGELFF.